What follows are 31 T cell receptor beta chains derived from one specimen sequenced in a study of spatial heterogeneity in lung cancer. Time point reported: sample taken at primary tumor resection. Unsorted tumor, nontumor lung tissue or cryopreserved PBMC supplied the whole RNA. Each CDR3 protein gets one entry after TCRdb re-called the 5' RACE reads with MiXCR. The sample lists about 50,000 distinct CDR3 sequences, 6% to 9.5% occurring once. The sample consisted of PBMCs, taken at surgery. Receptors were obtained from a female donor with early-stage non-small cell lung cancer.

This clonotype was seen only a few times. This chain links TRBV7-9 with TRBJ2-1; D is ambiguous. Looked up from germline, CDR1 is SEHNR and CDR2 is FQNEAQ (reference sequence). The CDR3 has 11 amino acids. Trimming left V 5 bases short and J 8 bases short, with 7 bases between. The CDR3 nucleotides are TGTGCCAGCAGCATCATAGATGAGCAGTTCTTC. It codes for CASSIIDEQFF.

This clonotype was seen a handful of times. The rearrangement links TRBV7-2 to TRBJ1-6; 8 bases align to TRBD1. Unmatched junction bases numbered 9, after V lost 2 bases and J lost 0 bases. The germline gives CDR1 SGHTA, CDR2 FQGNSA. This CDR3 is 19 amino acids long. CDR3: CASSLRRQGRSSYNSPLHF. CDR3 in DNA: TGTGCCAGCAGCTTACGCCGACAGGGGAGAAGCTCCTATAATTCACCCCTCCACTTT.

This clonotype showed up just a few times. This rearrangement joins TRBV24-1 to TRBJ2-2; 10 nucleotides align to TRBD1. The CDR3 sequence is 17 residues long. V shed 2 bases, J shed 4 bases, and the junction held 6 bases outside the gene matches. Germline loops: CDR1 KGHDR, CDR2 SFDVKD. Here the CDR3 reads CATSDSRQGASTGELFF. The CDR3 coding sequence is TGTGCCACCAGTGATTCCCGACAGGGGGCTTCCACCGGGGAGCTGTTTTTT.

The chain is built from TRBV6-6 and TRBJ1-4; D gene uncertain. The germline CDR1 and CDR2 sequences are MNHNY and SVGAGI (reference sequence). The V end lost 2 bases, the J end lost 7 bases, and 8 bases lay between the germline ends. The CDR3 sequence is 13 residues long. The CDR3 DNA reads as TGTGCCAGCAGTTACCCGAGCAGTGAAAAACTGTTTTTT. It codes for CASSYPSSEKLFF.

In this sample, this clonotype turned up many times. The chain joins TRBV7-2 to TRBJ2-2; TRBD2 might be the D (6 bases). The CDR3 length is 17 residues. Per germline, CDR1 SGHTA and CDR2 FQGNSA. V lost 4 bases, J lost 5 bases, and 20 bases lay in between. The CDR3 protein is CASSSEEGAGLTGELFF. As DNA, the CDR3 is TGTGCCAGCAGCTCAGAGGAAGGGGCGGGATTGACCGGGGAGCTGTTTTTT.

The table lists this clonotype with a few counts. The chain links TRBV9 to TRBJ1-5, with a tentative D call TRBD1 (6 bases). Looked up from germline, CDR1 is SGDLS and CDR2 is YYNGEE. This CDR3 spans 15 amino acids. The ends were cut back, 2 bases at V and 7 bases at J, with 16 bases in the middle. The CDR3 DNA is TGTGCCAGCAGCGTCGGTGGGGGGGCAGGACAGCCCCAGCATTTT. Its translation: CASSVGGGAGQPQHF.

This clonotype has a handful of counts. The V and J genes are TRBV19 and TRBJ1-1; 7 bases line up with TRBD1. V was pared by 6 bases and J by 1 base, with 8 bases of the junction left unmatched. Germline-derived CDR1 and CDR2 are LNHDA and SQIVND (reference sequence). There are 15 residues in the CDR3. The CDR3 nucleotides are TGTGCCAGTAGCGATCCTCGGACAGGGAACACTGAAGCTTTCTTT. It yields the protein CASSDPRTGNTEAFF.

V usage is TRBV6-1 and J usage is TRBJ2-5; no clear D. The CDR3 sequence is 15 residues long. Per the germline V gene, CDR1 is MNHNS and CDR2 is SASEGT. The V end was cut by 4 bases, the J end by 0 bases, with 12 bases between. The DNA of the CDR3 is TGTGCCAGCAGTGTCCCCATGGGGTACCAAGAGACCCAGTACTTC. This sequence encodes CASSVPMGYQETQYF.

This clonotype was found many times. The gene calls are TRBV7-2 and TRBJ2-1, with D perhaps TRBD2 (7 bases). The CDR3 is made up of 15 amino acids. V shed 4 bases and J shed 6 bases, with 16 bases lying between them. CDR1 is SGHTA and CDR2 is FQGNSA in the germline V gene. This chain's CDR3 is CASSYRGATPNEQFF. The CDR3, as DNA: TGTGCCAGCAGCTATCGGGGGGCAACACCCAATGAGCAGTTCTTC.

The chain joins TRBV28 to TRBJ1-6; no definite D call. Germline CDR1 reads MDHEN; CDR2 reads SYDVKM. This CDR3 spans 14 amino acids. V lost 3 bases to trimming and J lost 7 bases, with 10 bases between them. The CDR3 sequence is CASSFGHQNSPLHF. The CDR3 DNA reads TGTGCCAGCAGTTTCGGGCACCAAAATTCACCCCTCCACTTT.

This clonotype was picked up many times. As DNA, the CDR3 is TGTGCCAGCAGCCCCCAGGACGTGCAGTACTTC. Residues: CASSPQDVQYF. The chain recombines TRBV7-8 with TRBJ2-7, with D unclear. Trimming removed 5 bases at V and 9 bases at J, with 11 bases between. Germline CDR1 and CDR2: SGHVS and FQNEAQ. This CDR3 is 11 amino acids long.

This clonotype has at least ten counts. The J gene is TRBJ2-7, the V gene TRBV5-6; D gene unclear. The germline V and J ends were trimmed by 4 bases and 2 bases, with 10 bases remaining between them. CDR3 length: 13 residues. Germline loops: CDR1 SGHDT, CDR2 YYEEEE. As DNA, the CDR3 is TGTGCCAGCAGCCGGCGGTACCCCTACGAGCAGTACTTC. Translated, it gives CASSRRYPYEQYF.

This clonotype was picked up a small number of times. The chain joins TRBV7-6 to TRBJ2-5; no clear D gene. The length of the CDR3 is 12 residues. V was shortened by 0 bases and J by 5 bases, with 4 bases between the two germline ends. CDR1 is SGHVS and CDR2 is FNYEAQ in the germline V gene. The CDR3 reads CASSLASETQYF. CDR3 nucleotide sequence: TGTGCCAGCAGCTTAGCATCCGAGACCCAGTACTTC.

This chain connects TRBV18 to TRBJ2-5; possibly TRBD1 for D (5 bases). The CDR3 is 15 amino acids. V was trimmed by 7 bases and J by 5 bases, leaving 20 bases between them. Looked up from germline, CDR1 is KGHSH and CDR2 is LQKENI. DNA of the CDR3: TGTGCCAGCTACCGATATCCAGGGCCTTGGGAGACCCAGTACTTC. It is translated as CASYRYPGPWETQYF.

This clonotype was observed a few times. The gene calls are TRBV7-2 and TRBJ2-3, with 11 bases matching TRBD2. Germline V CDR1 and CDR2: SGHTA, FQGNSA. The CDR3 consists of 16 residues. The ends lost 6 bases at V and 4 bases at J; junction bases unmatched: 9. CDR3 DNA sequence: TGTGCCAGCAGGGGGATTAGCGGGGGGGTGGCAGATACGCAGTATTTT. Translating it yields CASRGISGGVADTQYF.

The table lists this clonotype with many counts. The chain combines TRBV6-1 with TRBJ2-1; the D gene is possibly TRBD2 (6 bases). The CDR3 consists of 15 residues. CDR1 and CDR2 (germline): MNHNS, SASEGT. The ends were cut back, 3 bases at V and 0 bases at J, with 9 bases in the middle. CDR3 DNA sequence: TGTGCCAGCAGTGAGACTAGGGCCTCCTACAATGAGCAGTTCTTC. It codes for CASSETRASYNEQFF.

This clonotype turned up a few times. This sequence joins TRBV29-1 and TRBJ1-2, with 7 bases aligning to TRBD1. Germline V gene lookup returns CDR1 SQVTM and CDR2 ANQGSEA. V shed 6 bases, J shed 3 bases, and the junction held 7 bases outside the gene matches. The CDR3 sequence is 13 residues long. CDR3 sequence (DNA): TGCAGCGTCGGGCAGGGGGGGGACTATGGCTACACCTTC. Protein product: CSVGQGGDYGYTF.

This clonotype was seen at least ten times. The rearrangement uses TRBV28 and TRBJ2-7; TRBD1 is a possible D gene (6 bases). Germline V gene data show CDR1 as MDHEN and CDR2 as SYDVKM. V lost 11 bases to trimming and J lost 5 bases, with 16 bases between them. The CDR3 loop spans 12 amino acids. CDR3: CAGSSGVHEQYF. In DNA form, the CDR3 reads TGTGCCGGATCGTCAGGGGTCCACGAGCAGTACTTC.

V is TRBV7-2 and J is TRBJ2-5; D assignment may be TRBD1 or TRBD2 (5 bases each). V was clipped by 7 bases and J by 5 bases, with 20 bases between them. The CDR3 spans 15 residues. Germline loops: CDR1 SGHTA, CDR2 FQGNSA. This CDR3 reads CASNSRGSAPETQYF. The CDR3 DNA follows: TGTGCCAGCAACTCTAGGGGTAGCGCCCCCGAGACCCAGTACTTC.

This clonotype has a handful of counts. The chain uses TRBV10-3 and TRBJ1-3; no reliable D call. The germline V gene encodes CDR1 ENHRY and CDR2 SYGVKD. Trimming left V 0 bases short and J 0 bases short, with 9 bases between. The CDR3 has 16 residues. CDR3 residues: CAISESLLSSGNTIYF. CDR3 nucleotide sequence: TGTGCCATCAGTGAGTCATTGTTGAGCTCTGGAAACACCATATATTTT.

The CDR3: CASSLSAGFPDTQYF. CDR3 in DNA: TGTGCCAGCAGTTTGAGCGCGGGGTTCCCAGATACGCAGTATTTT. The chain joins TRBV12-3 or TRBV12-4 to TRBJ2-3; possibly TRBD2 for D (6 bases). Trimming shortened V by 3 bases and J by 4 bases, and 14 bases separated the two germline ends. This CDR3 contains 15 residues.

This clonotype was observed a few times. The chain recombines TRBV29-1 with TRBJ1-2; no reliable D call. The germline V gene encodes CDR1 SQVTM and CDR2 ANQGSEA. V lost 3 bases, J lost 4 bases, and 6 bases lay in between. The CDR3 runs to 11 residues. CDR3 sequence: CSVDLVYGYTF. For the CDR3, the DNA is TGCAGCGTTGACCTTGTCTATGGCTACACCTTC.

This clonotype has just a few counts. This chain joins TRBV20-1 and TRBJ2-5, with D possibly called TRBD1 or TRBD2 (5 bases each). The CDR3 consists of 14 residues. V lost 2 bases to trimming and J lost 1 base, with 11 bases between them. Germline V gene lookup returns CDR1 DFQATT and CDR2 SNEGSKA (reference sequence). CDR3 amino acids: CSARPGGGQETQYF. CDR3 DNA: TGCAGTGCTAGACCTGGGGGTGGCCAAGAGACCCAGTACTTC.

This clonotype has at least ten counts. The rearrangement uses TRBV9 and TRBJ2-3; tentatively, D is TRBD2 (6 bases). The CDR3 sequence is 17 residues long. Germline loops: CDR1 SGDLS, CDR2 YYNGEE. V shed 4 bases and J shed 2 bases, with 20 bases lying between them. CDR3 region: CASSSPQVERATDTQYF. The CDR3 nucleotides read TGTGCCAGCAGCTCCCCTCAGGTGGAGCGGGCCACAGATACGCAGTATTTT.

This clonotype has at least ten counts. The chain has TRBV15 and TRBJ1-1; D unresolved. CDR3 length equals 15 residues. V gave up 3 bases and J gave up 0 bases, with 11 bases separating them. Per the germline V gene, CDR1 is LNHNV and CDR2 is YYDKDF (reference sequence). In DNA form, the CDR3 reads TGTGCCACCAGCAGCGCAGGATCGGTGAACACTGAAGCTTTCTTT. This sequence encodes CATSSAGSVNTEAFF.

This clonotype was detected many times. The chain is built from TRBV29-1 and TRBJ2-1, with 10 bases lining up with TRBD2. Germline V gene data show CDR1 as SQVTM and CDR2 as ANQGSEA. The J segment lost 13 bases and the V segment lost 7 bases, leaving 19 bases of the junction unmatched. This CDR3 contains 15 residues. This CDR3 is CSAGRLAGELGFQFF. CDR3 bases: TGCAGCGCCGGTCGGCTAGCGGGAGAGCTGGGATTCCAGTTCTTC.

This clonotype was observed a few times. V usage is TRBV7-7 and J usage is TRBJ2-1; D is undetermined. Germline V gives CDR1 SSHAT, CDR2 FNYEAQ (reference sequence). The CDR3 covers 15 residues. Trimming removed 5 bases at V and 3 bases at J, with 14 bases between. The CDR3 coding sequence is TGTGCCAGCAGCCTAAACAGAGGTGGCTACAATGAGCAGTTCTTC. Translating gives CASSLNRGGYNEQFF.

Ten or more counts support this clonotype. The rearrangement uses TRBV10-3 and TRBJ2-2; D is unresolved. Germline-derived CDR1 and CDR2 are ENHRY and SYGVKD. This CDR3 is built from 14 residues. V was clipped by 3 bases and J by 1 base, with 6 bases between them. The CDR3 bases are TGTGCCATCAGTGACGGGCTGAACACCGGGGAGCTGTTTTTT. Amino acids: CAISDGLNTGELFF.

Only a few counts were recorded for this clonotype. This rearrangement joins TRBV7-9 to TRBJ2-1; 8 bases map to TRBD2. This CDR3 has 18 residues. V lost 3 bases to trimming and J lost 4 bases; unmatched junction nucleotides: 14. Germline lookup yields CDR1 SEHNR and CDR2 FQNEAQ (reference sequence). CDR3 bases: TGTGCCAGCAGCTTCCCCGGGGGCGGGGGGACTACATACAATGAGCAGTTCTTC. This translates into CASSFPGGGGTTYNEQFF.

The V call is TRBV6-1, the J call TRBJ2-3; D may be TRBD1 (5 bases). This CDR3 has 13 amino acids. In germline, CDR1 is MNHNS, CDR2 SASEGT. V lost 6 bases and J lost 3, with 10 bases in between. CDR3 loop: CASRESGTDTQYF. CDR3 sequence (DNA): TGTGCCAGCAGGGAATCAGGGACAGATACGCAGTATTTT.

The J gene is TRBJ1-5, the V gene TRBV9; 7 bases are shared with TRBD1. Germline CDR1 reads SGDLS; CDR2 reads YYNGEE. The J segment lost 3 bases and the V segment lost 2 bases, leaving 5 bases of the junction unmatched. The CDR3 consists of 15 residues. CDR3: CASSVGTEYNQPQHF. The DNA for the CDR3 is TGTGCCAGCAGCGTCGGGACAGAGTACAATCAGCCCCAGCATTTT.